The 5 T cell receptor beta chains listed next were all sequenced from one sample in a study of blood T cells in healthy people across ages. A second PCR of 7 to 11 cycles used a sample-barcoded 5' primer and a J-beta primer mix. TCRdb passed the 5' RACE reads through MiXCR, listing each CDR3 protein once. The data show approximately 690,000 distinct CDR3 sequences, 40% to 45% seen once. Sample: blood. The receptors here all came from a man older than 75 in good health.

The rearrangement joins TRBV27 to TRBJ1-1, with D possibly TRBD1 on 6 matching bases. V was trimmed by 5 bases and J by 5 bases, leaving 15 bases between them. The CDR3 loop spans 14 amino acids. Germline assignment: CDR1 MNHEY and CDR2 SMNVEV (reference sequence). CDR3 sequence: CASSLQSQGTEAFF. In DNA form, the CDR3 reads TGTGCCAGCAGTCTCCAATCACAGGGTACTGAAGCTTTCTTT.

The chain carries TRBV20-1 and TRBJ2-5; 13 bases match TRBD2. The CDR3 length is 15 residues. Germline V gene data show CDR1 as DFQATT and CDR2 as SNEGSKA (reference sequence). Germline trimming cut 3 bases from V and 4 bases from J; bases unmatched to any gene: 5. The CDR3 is CSASRLAGGGETQYF. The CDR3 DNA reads TGCAGTGCTAGTAGACTAGCGGGAGGAGGAGAGACCCAGTACTTC.

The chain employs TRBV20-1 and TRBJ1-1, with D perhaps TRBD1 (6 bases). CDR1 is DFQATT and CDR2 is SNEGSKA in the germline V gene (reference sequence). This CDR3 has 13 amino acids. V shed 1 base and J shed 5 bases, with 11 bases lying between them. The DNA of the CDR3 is TGCAGTGCTAGAGTGGTCAGGGGTACTGAAGCTTTCTTT. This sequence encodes CSARVVRGTEAFF.

The CDR3 DNA is TGTGCCAGCAGTTTATTTCTCGGGGATACGCAGTATTTT. Amino acid sequence: CASSLFLGDTQYF. The chain employs TRBV6-2 or TRBV6-3 and TRBJ2-3; D remains unclear. Looked up from germline, CDR1 is MNHEY and CDR2 is SVGEGT. V gave up 4 bases and J gave up 6 bases, with 11 bases separating them. The CDR3 sequence is 13 residues long.

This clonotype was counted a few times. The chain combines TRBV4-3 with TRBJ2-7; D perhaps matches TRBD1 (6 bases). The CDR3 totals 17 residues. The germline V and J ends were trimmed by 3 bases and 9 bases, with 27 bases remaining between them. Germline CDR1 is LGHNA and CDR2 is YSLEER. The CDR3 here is CASSHQFAGTRKGGQYF. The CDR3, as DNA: TGCGCCAGCAGCCATCAATTTGCCGGGACAAGGAAAGGTGGGCAGTACTTC.